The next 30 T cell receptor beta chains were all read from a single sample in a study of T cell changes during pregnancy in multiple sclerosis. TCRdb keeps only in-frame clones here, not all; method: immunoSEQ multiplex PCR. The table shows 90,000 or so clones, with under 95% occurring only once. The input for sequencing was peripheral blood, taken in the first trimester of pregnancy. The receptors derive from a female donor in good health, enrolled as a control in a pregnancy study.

Written as DNA, the CDR3 is TGTGCCAGCAGTGAAATAAGGAGGGGCCAAAACTCAGAGACCCAGTACTTC. It translates to CASSEIRRGQNSETQYF. The chain has TRBV25-1 and TRBJ2-5; a possible D gene is TRBD2 (6 bases). Germline V gene sequence: CDR1 MGHDK, CDR2 SYGVNS. V lost 2 bases, J lost 4 bases, and 20 bases lay in between. CDR3 size: 17 residues.

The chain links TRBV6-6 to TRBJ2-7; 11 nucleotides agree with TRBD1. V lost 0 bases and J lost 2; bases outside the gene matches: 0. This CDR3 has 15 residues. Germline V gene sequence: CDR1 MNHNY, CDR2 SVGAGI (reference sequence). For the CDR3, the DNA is TGTGCCAGCAGTTACTCGGGACAGGGGGCCTACGAGCAGTACTTC. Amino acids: CASSYSGQGAYEQYF.

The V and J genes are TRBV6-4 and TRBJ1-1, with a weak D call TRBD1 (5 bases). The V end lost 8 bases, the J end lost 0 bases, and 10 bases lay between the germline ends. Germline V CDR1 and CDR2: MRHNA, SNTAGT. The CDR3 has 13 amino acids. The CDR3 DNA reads TGTGCCAGCCGGGGAGGGGTGAACACTGAAGCTTTCTTT. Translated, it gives CASRGGVNTEAFF.

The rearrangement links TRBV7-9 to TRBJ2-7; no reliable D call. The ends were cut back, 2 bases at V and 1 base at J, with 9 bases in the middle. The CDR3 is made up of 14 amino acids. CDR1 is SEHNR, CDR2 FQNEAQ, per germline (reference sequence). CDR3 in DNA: TGTGCCAGCAGCTTACCCACAGATTCCTACGAGCAGTACTTC. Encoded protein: CASSLPTDSYEQYF.

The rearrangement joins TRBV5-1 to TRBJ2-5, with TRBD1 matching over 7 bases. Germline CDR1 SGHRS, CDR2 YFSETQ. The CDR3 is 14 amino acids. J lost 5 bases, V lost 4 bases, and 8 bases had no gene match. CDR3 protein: CASSPGQSVETQYF. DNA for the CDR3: TGCGCCAGCAGCCCGGGACAGAGTGTGGAGACCCAGTACTTC.

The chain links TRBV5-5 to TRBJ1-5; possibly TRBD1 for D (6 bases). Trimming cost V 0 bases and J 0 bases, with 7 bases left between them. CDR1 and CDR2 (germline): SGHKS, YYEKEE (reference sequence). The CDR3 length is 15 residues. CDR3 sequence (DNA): TGTGCCAGCAGCTTGGAGGGGGTTAGCAATCAGCCCCAGCATTTT. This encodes CASSLEGVSNQPQHF.

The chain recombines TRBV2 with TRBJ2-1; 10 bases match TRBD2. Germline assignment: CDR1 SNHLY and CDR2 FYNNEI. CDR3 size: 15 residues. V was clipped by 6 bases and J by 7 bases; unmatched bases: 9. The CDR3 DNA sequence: TGTGCCAGCAGGACAGCGGGGGGGCCTGAAAATGAGCAGTTCTTC. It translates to CASRTAGGPENEQFF.

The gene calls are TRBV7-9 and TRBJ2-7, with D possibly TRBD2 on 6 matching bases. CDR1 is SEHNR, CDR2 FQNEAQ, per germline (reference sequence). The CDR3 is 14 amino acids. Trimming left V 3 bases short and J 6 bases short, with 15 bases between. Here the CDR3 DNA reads TGTGCCAGCAGCTTTCCGGCTCCCGGGAGCGAGCAGTACTTC. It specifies CASSFPAPGSEQYF.

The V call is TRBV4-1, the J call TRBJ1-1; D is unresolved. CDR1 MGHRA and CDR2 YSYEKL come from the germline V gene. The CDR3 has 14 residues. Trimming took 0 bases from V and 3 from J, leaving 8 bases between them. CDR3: CASSQETEYTEAFF. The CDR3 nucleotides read TGCGCCAGCAGCCAAGAAACTGAATACACTGAAGCTTTCTTT.

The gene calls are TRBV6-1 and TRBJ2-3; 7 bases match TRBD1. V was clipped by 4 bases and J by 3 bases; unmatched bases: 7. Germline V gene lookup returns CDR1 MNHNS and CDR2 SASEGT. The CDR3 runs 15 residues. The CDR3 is CASSVRGPRTDTQYF. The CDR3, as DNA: TGTGCCAGCAGTGTGAGGGGGCCGAGGACAGATACGCAGTATTTT.

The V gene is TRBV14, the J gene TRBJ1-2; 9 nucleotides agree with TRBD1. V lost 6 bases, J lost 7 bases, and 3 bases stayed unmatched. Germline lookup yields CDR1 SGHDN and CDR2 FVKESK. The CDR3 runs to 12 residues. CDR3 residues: CASRDRGPGYTF. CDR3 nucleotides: TGTGCCAGCAGGGACAGGGGACCTGGCTACACCTTC.

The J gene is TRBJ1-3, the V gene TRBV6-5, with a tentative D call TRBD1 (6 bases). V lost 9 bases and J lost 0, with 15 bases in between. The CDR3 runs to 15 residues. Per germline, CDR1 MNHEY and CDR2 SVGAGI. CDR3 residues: CASTTGQFSGNTIYF. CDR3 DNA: TGTGCCAGTACTACCGGACAGTTCTCTGGAAACACCATATATTTT.

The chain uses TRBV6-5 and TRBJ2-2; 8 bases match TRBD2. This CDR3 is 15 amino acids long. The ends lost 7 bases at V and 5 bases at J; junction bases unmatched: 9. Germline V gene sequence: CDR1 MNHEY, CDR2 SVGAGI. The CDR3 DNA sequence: TGTGCCAGCACCCGGGGGGGGGCGGGTACCGGGGAGCTGTTTTTT. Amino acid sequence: CASTRGGAGTGELFF.

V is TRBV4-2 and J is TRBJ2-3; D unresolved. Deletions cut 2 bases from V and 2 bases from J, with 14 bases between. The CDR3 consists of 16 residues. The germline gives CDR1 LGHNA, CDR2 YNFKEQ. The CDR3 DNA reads TGTGCCAGCAGCCAAAACCCCTGGGCAAACACAGATACGCAGTATTTT. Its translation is CASSQNPWANTDTQYF.

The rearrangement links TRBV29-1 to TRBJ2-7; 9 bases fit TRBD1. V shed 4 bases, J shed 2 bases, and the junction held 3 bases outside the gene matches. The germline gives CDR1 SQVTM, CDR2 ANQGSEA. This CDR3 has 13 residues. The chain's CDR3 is CSVVWDRAYEQYF. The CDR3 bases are TGCAGCGTTGTGTGGGACAGGGCCTACGAGCAGTACTTC.

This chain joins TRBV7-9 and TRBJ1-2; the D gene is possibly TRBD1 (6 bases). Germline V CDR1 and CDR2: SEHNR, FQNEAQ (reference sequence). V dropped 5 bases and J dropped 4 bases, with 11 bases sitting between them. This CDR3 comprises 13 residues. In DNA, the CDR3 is TGTGCCAGCAGCCCGGACAGTTTCTATGGCTACACCTTC. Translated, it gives CASSPDSFYGYTF.

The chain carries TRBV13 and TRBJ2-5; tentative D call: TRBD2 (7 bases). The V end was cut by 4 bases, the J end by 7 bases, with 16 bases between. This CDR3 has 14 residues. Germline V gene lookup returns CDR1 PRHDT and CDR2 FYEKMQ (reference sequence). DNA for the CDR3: TGTGCCAGCAGCTCGGAAGGGGGGGTTGGGACCCAGTACTTC. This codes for CASSSEGGVGTQYF.

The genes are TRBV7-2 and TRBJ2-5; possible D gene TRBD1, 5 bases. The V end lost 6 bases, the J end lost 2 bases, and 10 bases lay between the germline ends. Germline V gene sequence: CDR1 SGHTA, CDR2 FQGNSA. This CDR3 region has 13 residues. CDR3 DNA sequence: TGTGCCAGCAGTTTTACAGGTCAAGAGACCCAGTACTTC. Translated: CASSFTGQETQYF. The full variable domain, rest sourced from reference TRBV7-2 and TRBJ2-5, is GAGVSQSPSNKVTEKGKDVELRCDPISGHTALYWYRQSLGQGLEFLIYFQGNSAPDKSGLPSDRFSAERTGGSVSTLTIQRTQQEDSAVYLCASSFTGQETQYFGPGTRLLVL.

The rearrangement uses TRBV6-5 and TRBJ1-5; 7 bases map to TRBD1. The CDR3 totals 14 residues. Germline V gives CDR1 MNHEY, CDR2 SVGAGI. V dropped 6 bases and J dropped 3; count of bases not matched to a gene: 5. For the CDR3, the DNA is TGTGCCAGCAGCCGTACAGGGGCCAATCAGCCCCAGCATTTT. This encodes CASSRTGANQPQHF.

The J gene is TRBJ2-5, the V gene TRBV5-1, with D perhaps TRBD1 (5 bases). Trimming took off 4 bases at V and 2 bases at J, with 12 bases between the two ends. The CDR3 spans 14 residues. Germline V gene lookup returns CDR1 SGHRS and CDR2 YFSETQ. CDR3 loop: CASSAGHPQETQYF. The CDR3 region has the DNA TGCGCCAGCAGCGCCGGACATCCTCAAGAGACCCAGTACTTC.

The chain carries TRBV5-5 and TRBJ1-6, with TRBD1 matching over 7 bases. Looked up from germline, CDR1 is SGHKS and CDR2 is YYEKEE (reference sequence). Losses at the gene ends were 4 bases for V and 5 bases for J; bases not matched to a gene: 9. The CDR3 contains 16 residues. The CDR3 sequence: CASSEVGDRNNSPLHF. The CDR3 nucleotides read TGTGCCAGCAGCGAGGTGGGGGACAGAAATAATTCACCCCTCCACTTT.

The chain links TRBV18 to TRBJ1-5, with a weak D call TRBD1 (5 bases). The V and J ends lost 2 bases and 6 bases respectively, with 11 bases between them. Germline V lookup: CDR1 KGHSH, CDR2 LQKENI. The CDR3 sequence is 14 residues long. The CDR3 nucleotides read TGTGCCAGCTCACCATTAGCGGGACCTCAGCCCCAGCATTTT. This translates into CASSPLAGPQPQHF.

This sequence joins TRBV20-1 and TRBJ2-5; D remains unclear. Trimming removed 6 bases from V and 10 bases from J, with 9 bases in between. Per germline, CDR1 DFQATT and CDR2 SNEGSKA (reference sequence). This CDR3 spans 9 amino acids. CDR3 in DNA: TGCAGTGCAAGCGCGCGCCAGTACTTC. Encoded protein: CSASARQYF.

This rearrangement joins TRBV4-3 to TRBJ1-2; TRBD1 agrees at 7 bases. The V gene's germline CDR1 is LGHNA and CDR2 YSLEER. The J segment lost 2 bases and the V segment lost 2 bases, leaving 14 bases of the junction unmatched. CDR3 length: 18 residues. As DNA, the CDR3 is TGCGCCAGCAGCCAACACGCCCTAGCCGGGACAGAGAACTATGGCTACACCTTC. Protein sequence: CASSQHALAGTENYGYTF.

For the CDR3, the DNA is TGTGCCAGCGAAGGGGGGGCAGATACGCAGTATTTT. Protein sequence: CASEGGADTQYF. J is TRBJ2-3 and V is TRBV2, with D perhaps matching TRBD2 (7 bases). V dropped 8 bases and J dropped 4 bases, with 10 bases sitting between them. Germline V lookup: CDR1 SNHLY, CDR2 FYNNEI. This CDR3 has 12 amino acids. Drawing the rest from reference TRBV2 and TRBJ2-3, the complete variable domain is EPEVTQTPSHQVTQMGQEVILRCVPISNHLYFYWYRQILGQKVEFLVSFYNNEISEKSEIFDDQFSVERPDGSNFTLKIRSTKLEDSAMYFCASEGGADTQYFGPGTRLTVL.

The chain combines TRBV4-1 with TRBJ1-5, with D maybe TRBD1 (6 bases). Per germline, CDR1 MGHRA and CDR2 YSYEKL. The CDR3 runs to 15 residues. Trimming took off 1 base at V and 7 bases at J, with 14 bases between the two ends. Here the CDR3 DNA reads TGCGCCAGCAGCCAAGTCCCAGGGGTTTTACAGCCCCAGCATTTT. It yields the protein CASSQVPGVLQPQHF.

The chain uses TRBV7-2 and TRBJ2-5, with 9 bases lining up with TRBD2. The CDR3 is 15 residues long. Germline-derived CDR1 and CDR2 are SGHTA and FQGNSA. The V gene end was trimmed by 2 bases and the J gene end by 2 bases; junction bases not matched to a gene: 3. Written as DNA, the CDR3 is TGTGCCAGCAGCTTACGAGCGGGGGGTCAAGAGACCCAGTACTTC. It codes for CASSLRAGGQETQYF.

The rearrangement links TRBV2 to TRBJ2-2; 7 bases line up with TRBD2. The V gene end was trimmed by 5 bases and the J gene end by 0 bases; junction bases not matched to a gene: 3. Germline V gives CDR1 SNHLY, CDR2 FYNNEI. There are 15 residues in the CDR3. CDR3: CASSLTSSNTGELFF. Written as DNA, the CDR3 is TGTGCCAGCAGTCTGACTAGCTCGAACACCGGGGAGCTGTTTTTT.

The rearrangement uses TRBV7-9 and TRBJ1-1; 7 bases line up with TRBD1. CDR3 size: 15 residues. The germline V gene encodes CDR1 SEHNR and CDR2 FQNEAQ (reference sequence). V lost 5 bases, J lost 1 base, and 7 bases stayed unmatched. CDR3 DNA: TGTGCCAGCAGCCCCGGGGCAGGGGGGAACACTGAAGCTTTCTTT. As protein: CASSPGAGGNTEAFF.

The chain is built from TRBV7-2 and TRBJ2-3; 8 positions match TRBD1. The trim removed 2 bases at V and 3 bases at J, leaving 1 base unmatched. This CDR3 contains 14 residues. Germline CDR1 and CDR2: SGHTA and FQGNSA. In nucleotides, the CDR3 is TGTGCCAGCAGCTTACAGGGGGCAACAGATACGCAGTATTTT. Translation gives CASSLQGATDTQYF.